This record concerns one TCR beta chain sequence. The germline gives CDR1 SGHTA, CDR2 FQGNSA. This CDR3 spans 14 amino acids. V lost 6 bases, J lost 1 base, and 12 bases lay in between. The data derive from a study of blood T cell repertoires in COVID-19. Study background: The United States, Italy and Spain supplied acute and convalescent COVID-19 samples.

The method was immunoSEQ multiplex PCR; TCRdb's version includes in-frame clones alone and lacks a portion of them. This sample has about 670,000 clones, with 75% to 90% found just once. V is TRBV7-2 and J is TRBJ1-1, with a weak D call TRBD1 (6 bases). Material: peripheral blood. The TCR sequence derives from a woman in her late teens or twenties with acute or convalescent COVID-19. The CDR3, as DNA: TGTGCCAGCAGTTCACAGGGTGCGAACACTGAAGCTTTCTTT. It encodes CASSSQGANTEAFF.